These 5 T cell receptor beta chains came from one sample sequenced in a study of OX40 agonist ivuxolimab in advanced cancers. Profiling relied on immunoSEQ multiplex PCR, and the TCRdb table lists in-frame clones only, not all of them. The sample includes tens of thousands of clones, 90% of them seen just once. The sequencing used CD4+ or CD8+ T cells sorted from blood, collected in a trial of the OX40 agonist ivuxolimab. The receptors derive from an adult with an advanced solid tumor such as melanoma, head and neck, liver or kidney cancer.

The chain recombines TRBV4-1 with TRBJ2-2; 9 positions agree with TRBD1. J gave up 6 bases and V 2 bases, and 13 bases lay outside the gene matches. CDR1 is MGHRA, CDR2 YSYEKL, per germline. CDR3 length: 18 amino acids. The CDR3 loop is CASSQSQTGTGSSGELFF. The CDR3 DNA reads as TGCGCCAGCAGCCAATCCCAGACCGGGACAGGGAGTTCCGGGGAGCTGTTTTTT.

The chain employs TRBV28 and TRBJ2-7, with D unresolved. The CDR3 is made up of 14 amino acids. V lost 5 bases to trimming and J lost 0 bases, with 11 bases between them. Germline V lookup: CDR1 MDHEN, CDR2 SYDVKM. The CDR3 DNA is TGTGCCAGCAGTACCTCAGGTGCCTCCTACGAGCAGTACTTC. This gives the protein CASSTSGASYEQYF.

The chain links TRBV11-1 to TRBJ2-7; no firm D call. V lost 3 bases and J 1 base, leaving 7 bases between the germline ends. This CDR3 spans 13 amino acids. From germline, CDR1 is SGHAT and CDR2 FQDESV (reference sequence). In DNA, the CDR3 is TGTGCCAGCAGCTTCTGGGGATCCTACGAGCAGTACTTC. It translates to CASSFWGSYEQYF. The full variable domain, completed using reference TRBV11-1 and TRBJ2-7, is EAEVAQSPRYKITEKSQAVAFWCDPISGHATLYWYRQILGQGPELLVQFQDESVVDDSQLPKDRFSAERLKGVDSTLKIQPAELGDSAMYLCASSFWGSYEQYFGPGTRLTVT.

Concerning this clone: Other DNA sequences in this sample translate to the same CDR3. The gene calls are TRBV5-6 and TRBJ2-1; D uncertain. The CDR3 consists of 11 residues. The ends were cut back, 3 bases at V and 4 bases at J, with 2 bases in the middle. CDR1 is SGHDT, CDR2 YYEEEE, per germline. The CDR3 sequence is CASSSYNEQFF. The CDR3 nucleotides are TGTGCCAGCAGCTCTTACAATGAGCAGTTCTTC.

V is TRBV2 and J is TRBJ2-7; D call uncertain. This CDR3 spans 13 amino acids. V lost 3 bases and J 0 bases, leaving 6 bases between the germline ends. CDR1 is SNHLY and CDR2 is FYNNEI in the germline V gene. The CDR3: CASSEYSSYEQYF. As DNA, the CDR3 is TGTGCCAGCAGTGAGTACAGCTCCTACGAGCAGTACTTC.